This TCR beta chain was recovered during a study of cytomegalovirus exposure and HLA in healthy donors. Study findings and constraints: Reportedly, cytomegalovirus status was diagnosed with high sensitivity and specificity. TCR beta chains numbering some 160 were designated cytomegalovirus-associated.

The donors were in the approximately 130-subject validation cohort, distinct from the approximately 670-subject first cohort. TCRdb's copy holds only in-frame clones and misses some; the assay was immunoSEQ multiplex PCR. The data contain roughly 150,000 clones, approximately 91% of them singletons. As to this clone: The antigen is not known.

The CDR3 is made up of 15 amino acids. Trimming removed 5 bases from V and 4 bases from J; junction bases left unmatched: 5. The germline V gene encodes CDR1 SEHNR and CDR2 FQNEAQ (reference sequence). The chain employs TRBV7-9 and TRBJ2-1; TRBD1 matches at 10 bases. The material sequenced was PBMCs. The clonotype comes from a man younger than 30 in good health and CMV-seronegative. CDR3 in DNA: TGTGCCAGCAGCGAGCCGGGACAGGGGTACAATGAGCAGTTCTTC. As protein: CASSEPGQGYNEQFF.